This is a list of T cell receptor beta chains from one sample in a study of T cell responses to AZD1222 COVID-19 vaccine. TCRdb's copy holds only in-frame clones and misses some; the assay was immunoSEQ multiplex PCR. Among more than 90,000 clones listed, approximately 90% were seen once. Sequences were derived from peripheral blood, sampled 28 days after the second AZD1222 dose. These TCRs come from an adult who received the AZD1222 COVID-19 vaccine. CDR3s include the opening cysteine and the closing phenylalanine or tryptophan. The D gene is left open where the match is weak. A row's size may be missing; if present it is once, few, many or a size class.

J gene: TRBJ1-2
clone size: .
D gene: .
V gene: TRBV19
CDR3 DNA: TGTGCCAGTAGTATCCGACAATTGGGAGGTATCGAATATGGCTACACCTTC
CDR3 protein: CASSIRQLGGIEYGYTF

J gene: TRBJ1-2
clone size: .
D gene: .
V gene: TRBV11-2
CDR3 DNA: TGTGCCAGCAGCCCCTTTTCACCAACTAGACTCAGAAATGGCTACACCTTC
CDR3 protein: CASSPFSPTRLRNGYTF

J gene: TRBJ1-5
clone size: .
D gene: .
V gene: TRBV27
CDR3 DNA: TGTGCCAGCAGGGGAGTGAGGGGGAAGACCCATCAGCCCCAGCATTTT
CDR3 protein: CASRGVRGKTHQPQHF

J gene: TRBJ2-7
clone size: .
D gene: TRBD1
V gene: TRBV27
CDR3 DNA: TGTGCCAGCAGTTCAGGGGGACAGGGGACCGACGAGCAGTACTTC
CDR3 protein: CASSSGGQGTDEQYF

J gene: TRBJ1-2
clone size: once
D gene: .
V gene: TRBV27
CDR3 DNA: TGTGCCAGCAGTTTACGCCCCACAGCTAACTATGGCTACACCTTC
CDR3 protein: CASSLRPTANYGYTF

J gene: TRBJ2-2
clone size: few
D gene: TRBD2
V gene: TRBV10-3
CDR3 DNA: TGTGCCGCCGGAGGTTCGGGAGGAACCGGGGAGCTGTTTTTT
CDR3 protein: CAAGGSGGTGELFF

J gene: TRBJ2-3
clone size: .
D gene: TRBD2
V gene: TRBV27
CDR3 DNA: TGTGCCAGCAGTTCGGGGGGGTCCACAGATACGCAGTATTTT
CDR3 protein: CASSSGGSTDTQYF

J gene: TRBJ2-7
clone size: .
D gene: TRBD1
V gene: TRBV24-1
CDR3 DNA: TGTGCCACCAGTGCATACGGCCGGGACAGGGAGCAGTACTTC
CDR3 protein: CATSAYGRDREQYF

J gene: TRBJ1-1
clone size: .
D gene: .
V gene: TRBV12-3/TRBV12-4
CDR3 DNA: TGTGCCAGCAGTTTCGTCGGGAGCACTGAAGCTTTCTTT
CDR3 protein: CASSFVGSTEAFF

J gene: TRBJ2-7
clone size: once
D gene: TRBD1
V gene: TRBV5-1
CDR3 DNA: TGCGCCAGCAGCCAAGGAGGACAGGGGGTCTACGAGCAGTACTTC
CDR3 protein: CASSQGGQGVYEQYF

J gene: TRBJ2-2
clone size: .
D gene: TRBD1
V gene: TRBV7-2
CDR3 DNA: TGTGCCAGCAGCTTCCGTACGCCCGGGACAGCCAACACCGGGGAGCTGTTTTTT
CDR3 protein: CASSFRTPGTANTGELFF

J gene: TRBJ2-3
clone size: .
D gene: .
V gene: TRBV6-4
CDR3 DNA: TGTGCCAGCAGTACCGGCCGAGGGGAAACAGATACGCAGTATTTT
CDR3 protein: CASSTGRGETDTQYF

J gene: TRBJ1-2
clone size: .
D gene: .
V gene: TRBV5-4
CDR3 DNA: TGTGCCAGCAGCTTGGAACGGGCAGGTCCCTATGGCTACACCTTC
CDR3 protein: CASSLERAGPYGYTF

J gene: TRBJ1-5
clone size: .
D gene: .
V gene: TRBV19
CDR3 DNA: TGTGCCAGTAGTAAAGTAGGCAGGGGTAATCAGCCCCAGCATTTT
CDR3 protein: CASSKVGRGNQPQHF

J gene: TRBJ2-1
clone size: .
D gene: .
V gene: TRBV28
CDR3 DNA: TGTGCCAGCAGTTTATTGGGAGATGAGCAGTTCTTC
CDR3 protein: CASSLLGDEQFF

J gene: TRBJ1-2
clone size: .
D gene: .
V gene: TRBV3-1/TRBV3-2
CDR3 DNA: TGTGCCAGCAGCCAGACGTTTGGCTACACCTTC
CDR3 protein: CASSQTFGYTF

J gene: TRBJ1-1
clone size: .
D gene: .
V gene: TRBV2
CDR3 DNA: TGTGCCAGCAGGCCAGACAGTCTGAACACTGAAGCTTTCTTT
CDR3 protein: CASRPDSLNTEAFF

J gene: TRBJ1-5
clone size: .
D gene: .
V gene: TRBV7-9
CDR3 DNA: TGTGCCAGCAGCCGGACGACAGACTACAGCAATCAGCCCCAGCATTTT
CDR3 protein: CASSRTTDYSNQPQHF

J gene: TRBJ1-6
clone size: .
D gene: .
V gene: TRBV27
CDR3 DNA: TGTGCCAGCAGTTGGGGGACCCCTGGTTCACCCCTCCACTTT
CDR3 protein: CASSWGTPGSPLHF

J gene: TRBJ2-2
clone size: .
D gene: .
V gene: TRBV19
CDR3 DNA: TGTGCCAGTAGTATGAATCCTTGGCCCGGGGAGCTGTTTTTT
CDR3 protein: CASSMNPWPGELFF

J gene: TRBJ1-1
clone size: .
D gene: .
V gene: TRBV7-2
CDR3 DNA: TGTGCCAGCAGCTTCGGGACGGCGAACACTGAAGCTTTCTTT
CDR3 protein: CASSFGTANTEAFF

J gene: TRBJ1-6
clone size: .
D gene: .
V gene: TRBV6-6
CDR3 DNA: TGTGCCAGCAGTTACGGGGAACAGGTGATTCATTCACCCCTCCACTTT
CDR3 protein: CASSYGEQVIHSPLHF

J gene: TRBJ2-7
clone size: .
D gene: TRBD2
V gene: TRBV7-2
CDR3 DNA: TGTGCCAGCAGTCCCAAGCGGGAGGGCCGCTACGAGCAGTACTTC
CDR3 protein: CASSPKREGRYEQYF

J gene: TRBJ2-1
clone size: .
D gene: .
V gene: TRBV28
CDR3 DNA: TGTGCCAGCAGCCCAGCTTCAGTGGGGTCCAATGAGCAGTTCTTC
CDR3 protein: CASSPASVGSNEQFF

J gene: TRBJ1-1
clone size: .
D gene: .
V gene: TRBV29-1
CDR3 DNA: TGCAGCGCCGTCCGTTGGGGTAACACTGAAGCTTTCTTT
CDR3 protein: CSAVRWGNTEAFF

J gene: TRBJ2-5
clone size: .
D gene: .
V gene: TRBV24-1
CDR3 DNA: TGTGCCACCAGTGGTACGGGAAAGACCCAGTACTTC
CDR3 protein: CATSGTGKTQYF

J gene: TRBJ2-5
clone size: .
D gene: .
V gene: TRBV10-3
CDR3 DNA: TGTGCCATCAGTGGCCCGCGACAAGAGACCCAGTACTTC
CDR3 protein: CAISGPRQETQYF

J gene: TRBJ2-3
clone size: .
D gene: TRBD1
V gene: TRBV13
CDR3 DNA: TGTGCCAGCAGCTTAGGCGTGGGGGACAGGGGGCGTTCTAGCACAGATACGCAGTATTTT
CDR3 protein: CASSLGVGDRGRSSTDTQYF

J gene: TRBJ2-5
clone size: .
D gene: .
V gene: TRBV20-1
CDR3 DNA: TGCAGTGCTAGTAGGCCCGGGGAGACCCAGTACTTC
CDR3 protein: CSASRPGETQYF

J gene: TRBJ1-3
clone size: .
D gene: .
V gene: TRBV6-2/TRBV6-3
CDR3 DNA: TGTGCCAGCAGTTACCAACTCCGGGACGGTGGAAACACCATATATTTT
CDR3 protein: CASSYQLRDGGNTIYF

J gene: TRBJ2-4
clone size: .
D gene: TRBD2
V gene: TRBV19
CDR3 DNA: TGTGCCAGTAGTATTTGGGGGGGTAGAGGCAAAAACATTCAGTACTTC
CDR3 protein: CASSIWGGRGKNIQYF

J gene: TRBJ1-2
clone size: .
D gene: .
V gene: TRBV15
CDR3 DNA: TGTGCCACCAGCAGAGAATGGGACGGAGGTGCCTATGGCTACACCTTC
CDR3 protein: CATSREWDGGAYGYTF

J gene: TRBJ2-3
clone size: .
D gene: TRBD2
V gene: TRBV3-1/TRBV3-2
CDR3 DNA: TGTGCCAGCAGCCAGGTTCCCCTAGCGGGGGCGTCAGATACGCAGTATTTT
CDR3 protein: CASSQVPLAGASDTQYF

J gene: TRBJ2-7
clone size: .
D gene: .
V gene: TRBV7-8
CDR3 DNA: TGTGCCAGCAGCTTACTGAAGGCCTCTGTGGGGGGAACCTACGAGCAGTACTTC
CDR3 protein: CASSLLKASVGGTYEQYF

J gene: TRBJ2-3
clone size: few
D gene: TRBD2
V gene: TRBV6-4
CDR3 DNA: TGTGCCAGCAGTGCTAGCGGGAGCACAGATACGCAGTATTTT
CDR3 protein: CASSASGSTDTQYF

J gene: TRBJ1-3
clone size: .
D gene: .
V gene: TRBV21-1
CDR3 DNA: TGTGCCAGCGTGATCGGAAGAAACACCATATATTTT
CDR3 protein: CASVIGRNTIYF

J gene: TRBJ1-2
clone size: few
D gene: .
V gene: TRBV20-1
CDR3 DNA: TGCAGGGGCTTGGGTGGTGGCTACACCTTC
CDR3 protein: CRGLGGGYTF

J gene: TRBJ1-1
clone size: .
D gene: .
V gene: TRBV4-3
CDR3 DNA: TGCGCCAGCAGCCAAAGATCTGGCGGGACCCCTGAAGCTTTCTTT
CDR3 protein: CASSQRSGGTPEAFF

J gene: TRBJ2-7
clone size: .
D gene: TRBD2
V gene: TRBV7-9
CDR3 DNA: TGTGCCAGCAGCCACCCCCGGACTAGCGGCTCCTACGAGCAGTACTTC
CDR3 protein: CASSHPRTSGSYEQYF

J gene: TRBJ1-1
clone size: .
D gene: .
V gene: TRBV9
CDR3 DNA: TGTGCCAGCAGCGTAGGGACGTCTGAAGCTTTCTTT
CDR3 protein: CASSVGTSEAFF

J gene: TRBJ2-3
clone size: .
D gene: TRBD1
V gene: TRBV5-1
CDR3 DNA: TGCGCCAGCAGCGGGCGGGACAGGGTTGTTGCAGATACGCAGTATTTT
CDR3 protein: CASSGRDRVVADTQYF